This T cell receptor (beta chain) derives from a study of T cell changes during pregnancy in multiple sclerosis (dated by TCRdb to the late 2010s). For context, the study as a whole: The study looked at changes in the T cell repertoire across pregnancy in women with multiple sclerosis.

Libraries were prepared through the immunoSEQ multiplex PCR assay. In TCRdb, the immuneACCESS table is reduced to in-frame sequences with V and J assigned. These tables do not hold every clone; where another copy was compared, an unresolved V gene accounts for under half, and the others remain unexplained. For this sample there are roughly 53,000 clones; about 88% appear just once. Around 3.3% of the sample is held by the ten biggest clonotypes. This clone has a handful of counts. The antigen it recognizes is unknown. No quality values exist for individual bases; no much larger clone is one base distant. The CDR3 runs 11 amino acids, cysteine and phenylalanine included. The kept DNA is CDR3 alone, 33 bases in frame from the first base. Looking up the germline V gene yields CDR1 SGDLS and CDR2 YYNGEE. V lost 4 bases and J lost 9 bases; the stretch between them is 11 bases long.

The receptor comes from a female donor with multiple sclerosis, enrolled in a pregnancy study. The chain is encoded by TRBV9 joined to TRBJ2-7; tentative D gene TRBD2, with 6 bases matching. Sequenced material: CD8+ T cells from peripheral blood mononuclear cells, taken before pregnancy. CDR3 sequence: CASSNSGPQYF. Here is the DNA: TGTGCCAGCAGCAACAGCGGGCCGCAGTACTTC.